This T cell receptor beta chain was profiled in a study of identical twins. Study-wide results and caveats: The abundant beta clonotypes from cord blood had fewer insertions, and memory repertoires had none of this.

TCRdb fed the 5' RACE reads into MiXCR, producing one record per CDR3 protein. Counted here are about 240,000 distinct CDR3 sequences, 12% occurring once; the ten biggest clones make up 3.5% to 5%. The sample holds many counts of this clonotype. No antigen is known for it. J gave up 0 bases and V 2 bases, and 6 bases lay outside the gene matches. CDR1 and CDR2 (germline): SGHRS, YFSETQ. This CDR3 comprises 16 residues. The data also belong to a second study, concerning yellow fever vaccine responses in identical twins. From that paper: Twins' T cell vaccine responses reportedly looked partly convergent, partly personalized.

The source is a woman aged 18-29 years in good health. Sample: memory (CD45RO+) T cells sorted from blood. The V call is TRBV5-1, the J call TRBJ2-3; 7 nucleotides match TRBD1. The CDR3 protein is CASSFVTGVSTDTQYF. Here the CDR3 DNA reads TGCGCCAGCAGCTTCGTTACAGGGGTGAGCACAGATACGCAGTATTTT.